This paragraph covers one T cell receptor beta chain sequence. The CDR3 regions of TCR beta were amplified from RNA transcripts. TCR CDR3 underwent first-round RT-PCR with the HTBI primer set. MiXCR was run by TCRdb on the multiplex PCR reads, yielding one entry per CDR3 protein. The sample carries 500,000 to 650,000 distinct CDR3 sequences, less than 20% recorded once. These data come from a study of T cells in Graves' hyperthyroidism and ophthalmopathy. The CDR3 runs to 11 residues. CDR1 and CDR2 from the germline V gene are SGHTA and FQGNSA. V lost 5 bases and J lost 5, with 6 bases in between. The cohort's ophthalmopathy patients, a group with duration under 3 months, had a Clinical Activity Score of at least 3 and a NOSPECS grade of at least 4.

The chain uses TRBV7-2 and TRBJ2-5; D ambiguous. The TCR originated in a middle-aged man with Graves' ophthalmopathy. Sequencing used blood. The CDR3 is CASSDAETQYF. The CDR3 bases are TGTGCCAGCAGCGACGCGGAGACCCAGTACTTC.